This TCR beta chain comes out of a study of identical twins. On this clonotype: What it recognizes is unknown.

General study results and limits: Invariant MAIT and iNKT cells are populations that could partly confound zero-insertion analyses.

TCRdb called the 5' RACE reads again in MiXCR, with one record for every CDR3 protein. Here the sample spans about 570,000 distinct CDR3 sequences, more than 9% being singletons. CDR3 length: 15 residues. Looked up from germline, CDR1 is SGHVS and CDR2 is FNYEAQ. Trimming shortened V by 1 base and J by 4 bases, and 11 bases separated the two germline ends. This sample was also put to use in a study of yellow fever vaccine responses in identical twins.

The clonotype was recovered from a woman between 18 and 29 years old in good health. Sequencing was carried out using PBMCs. V usage is TRBV7-6 and J usage is TRBJ2-1, with D perhaps given as TRBD1 or TRBD2 (5 bases each). CDR3 nucleotides: TGTGCCAGCAGCTTAGGGGACCTTCTATACAATGAGCAGTTCTTC. It specifies CASSLGDLLYNEQFF. The entire variable domain, with the rest obtained from reference TRBV7-6 and TRBJ2-1, is as follows: GAGVSQSPRYKVTKRGQDVALRCDPISGHVSLYWYRQALGQGPEFLTYFNYEAQQDKSGLPNDRFSAERPEGSISTLTIQRTEQRDSAMYRCASSLGDLLYNEQFFGPGTRLTVL.